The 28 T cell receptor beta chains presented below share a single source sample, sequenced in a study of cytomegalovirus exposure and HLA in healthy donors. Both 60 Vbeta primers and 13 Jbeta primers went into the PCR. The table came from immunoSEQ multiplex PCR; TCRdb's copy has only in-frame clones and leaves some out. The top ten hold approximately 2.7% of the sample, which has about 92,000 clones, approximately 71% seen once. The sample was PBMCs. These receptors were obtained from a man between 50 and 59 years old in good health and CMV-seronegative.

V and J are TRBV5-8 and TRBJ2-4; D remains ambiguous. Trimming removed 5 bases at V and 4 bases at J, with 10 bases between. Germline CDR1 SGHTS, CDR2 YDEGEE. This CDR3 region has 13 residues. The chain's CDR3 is CASRGPMKNIQYF. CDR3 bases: TGTGCCAGCAGGGGCCCTATGAAAAACATTCAGTACTTC.

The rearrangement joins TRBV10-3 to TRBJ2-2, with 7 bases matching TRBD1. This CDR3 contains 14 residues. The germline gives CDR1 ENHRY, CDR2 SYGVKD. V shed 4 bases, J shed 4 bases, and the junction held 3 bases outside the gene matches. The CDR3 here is CAISGTGLTGELFF. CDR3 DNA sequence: TGTGCCATCAGTGGGACAGGTCTCACCGGGGAGCTGTTTTTT.

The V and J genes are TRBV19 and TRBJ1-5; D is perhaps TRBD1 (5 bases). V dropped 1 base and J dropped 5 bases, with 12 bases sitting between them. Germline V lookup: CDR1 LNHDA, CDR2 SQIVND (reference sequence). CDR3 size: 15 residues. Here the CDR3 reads CASSIGPGLDQPQHF. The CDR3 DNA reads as TGTGCCAGTAGTATAGGGCCAGGGTTAGATCAGCCCCAGCATTTT.

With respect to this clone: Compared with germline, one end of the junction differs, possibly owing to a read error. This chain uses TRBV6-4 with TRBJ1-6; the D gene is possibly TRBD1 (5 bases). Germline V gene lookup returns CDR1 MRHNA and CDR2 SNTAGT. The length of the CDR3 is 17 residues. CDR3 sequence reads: CVSSDGGSTFPSSPLHF. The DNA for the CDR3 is TGTGTCAGCAGTGACGGGGGGTCCACGTTCCCTTCCTCACCCCTCCACTTT.

The DNA of the CDR3 is TGTGCCAGCAGGGAGGGGGCGCCGAGCAATCAGCCCCAGCATTTT. Translated: CASREGAPSNQPQHF. This chain uses TRBV28 with TRBJ1-5, with TRBD1 matching 7 bases. This CDR3 is 15 amino acids long. The trim removed 6 bases at V and 1 base at J, leaving 6 bases unmatched. The germline V gene encodes CDR1 MDHEN and CDR2 SYDVKM.

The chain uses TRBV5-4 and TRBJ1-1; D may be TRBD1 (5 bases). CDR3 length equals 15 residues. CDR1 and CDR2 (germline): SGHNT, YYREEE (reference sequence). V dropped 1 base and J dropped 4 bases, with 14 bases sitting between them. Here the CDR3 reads CASSLYTGGGTEAFF. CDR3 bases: TGTGCCAGCAGCTTGTATACGGGGGGAGGCACTGAAGCTTTCTTT.

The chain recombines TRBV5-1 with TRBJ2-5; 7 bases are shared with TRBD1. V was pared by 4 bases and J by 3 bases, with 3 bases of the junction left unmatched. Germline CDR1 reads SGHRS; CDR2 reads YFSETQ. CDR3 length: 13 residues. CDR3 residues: CASSRDSKETQYF. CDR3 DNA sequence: TGCGCCAGCAGCCGGGACAGTAAAGAGACCCAGTACTTC.

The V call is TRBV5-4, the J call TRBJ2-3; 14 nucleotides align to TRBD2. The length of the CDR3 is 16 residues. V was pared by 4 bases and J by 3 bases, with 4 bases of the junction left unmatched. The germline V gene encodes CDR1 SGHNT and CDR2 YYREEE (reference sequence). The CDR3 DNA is TGTGCCAGCAGCGTCAGGACTAGCGGGAGGACAGATACGCAGTATTTT. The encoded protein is CASSVRTSGRTDTQYF. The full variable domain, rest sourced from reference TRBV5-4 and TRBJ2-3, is ETGVTQSPTHLIKTRGQQVTLRCSSQSGHNTVSWYQQALGQGPQFIFQYYREEENGRGNFPPRFSGLQFPNYSSELNVNALELDDSALYLCASSVRTSGRTDTQYFGPGTRLTVL.

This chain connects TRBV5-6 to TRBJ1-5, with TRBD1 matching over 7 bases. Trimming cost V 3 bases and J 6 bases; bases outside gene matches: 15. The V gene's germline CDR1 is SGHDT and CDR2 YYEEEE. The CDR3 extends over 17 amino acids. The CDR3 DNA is TGTGCCAGCAGCTCGCCGTCCGACAGGGTGAGAGGTCAGCCCCAGCATTTT. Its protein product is CASSSPSDRVRGQPQHF.

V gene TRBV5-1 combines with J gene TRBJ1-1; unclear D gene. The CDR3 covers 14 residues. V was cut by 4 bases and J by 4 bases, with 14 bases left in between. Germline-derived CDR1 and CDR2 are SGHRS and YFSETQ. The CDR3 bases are TGCGCCAGCAGCCGGGAGGACTCGAGCACTGAAGCTTTCTTT. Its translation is CASSREDSSTEAFF.

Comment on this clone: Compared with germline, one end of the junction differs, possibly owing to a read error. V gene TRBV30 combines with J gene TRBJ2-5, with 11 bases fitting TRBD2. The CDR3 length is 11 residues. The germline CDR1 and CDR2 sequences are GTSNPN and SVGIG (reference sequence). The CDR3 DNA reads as TGTGCCTGGACCACCTTAGCGGGGGGGAACTTC. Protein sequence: CAWTTLAGGNF.

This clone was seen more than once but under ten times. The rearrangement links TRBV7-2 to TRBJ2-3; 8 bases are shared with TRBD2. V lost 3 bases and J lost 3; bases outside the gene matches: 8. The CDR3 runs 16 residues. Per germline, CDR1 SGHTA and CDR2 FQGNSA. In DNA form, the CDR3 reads TGTGCCAGCAGCTTCCTGAGCGGGGGACGAACAGATACGCAGTATTTT. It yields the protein CASSFLSGGRTDTQYF.

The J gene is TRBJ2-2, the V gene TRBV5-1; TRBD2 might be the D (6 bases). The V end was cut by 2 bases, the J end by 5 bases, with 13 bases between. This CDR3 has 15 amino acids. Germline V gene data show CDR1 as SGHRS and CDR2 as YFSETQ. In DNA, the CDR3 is TGCGCCAGCAGCTTTTTTACCCGGGGGACCGGGGAGCTGTTTTTT. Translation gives CASSFFTRGTGELFF.

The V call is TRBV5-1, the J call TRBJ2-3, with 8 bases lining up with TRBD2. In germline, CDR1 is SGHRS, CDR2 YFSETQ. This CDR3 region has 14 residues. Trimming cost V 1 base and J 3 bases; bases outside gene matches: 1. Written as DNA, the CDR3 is TGCGCCAGCAGCTTGACTAGCGGAACAGATACGCAGTATTTT. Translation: CASSLTSGTDTQYF.

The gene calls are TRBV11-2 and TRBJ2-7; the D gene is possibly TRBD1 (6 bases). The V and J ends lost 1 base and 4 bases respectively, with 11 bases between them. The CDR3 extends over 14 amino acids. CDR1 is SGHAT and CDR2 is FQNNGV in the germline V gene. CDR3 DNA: TGTGCCAGCAGCTTAGCCCCACAGGGTTACGAGCAGTACGTC. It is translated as CASSLAPQGYEQYV.

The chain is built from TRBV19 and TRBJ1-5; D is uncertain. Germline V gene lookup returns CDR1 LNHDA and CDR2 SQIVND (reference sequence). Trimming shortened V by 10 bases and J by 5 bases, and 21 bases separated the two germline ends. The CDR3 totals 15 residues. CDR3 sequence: CATKIGEGRDQPQHF. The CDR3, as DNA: TGTGCCACTAAGATCGGGGAAGGGCGGGATCAGCCCCAGCATTTT.

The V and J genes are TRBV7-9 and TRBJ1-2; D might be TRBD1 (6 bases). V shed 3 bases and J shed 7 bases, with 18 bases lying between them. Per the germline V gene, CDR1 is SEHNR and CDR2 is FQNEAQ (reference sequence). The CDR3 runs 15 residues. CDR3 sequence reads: CASSLGAGGEFGYTF. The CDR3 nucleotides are TGTGCCAGCAGCTTGGGTGCTGGGGGCGAGTTTGGCTACACCTTC. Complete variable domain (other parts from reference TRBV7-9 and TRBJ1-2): DTGVSQNPRHKITKRGQNVTFRCDPISEHNRLYWYRQTLGQGPEFLTYFQNEAQLEKSRLLSDRFSAERPKGSFSTLEIQRTEQGDSAMYLCASSLGAGGEFGYTFGSGTRLTVV.

CDR3 protein: CASSLGENYGYTF. CDR3 in DNA: TGTGCCAGCAGCTTAGGAGAAAACTATGGCTACACCTTC. The chain recombines TRBV7-3 with TRBJ1-2; unclear D gene. Trimming left V 2 bases short and J 2 bases short, with 6 bases between. Germline CDR1 and CDR2: SGHTA and FQGTGA. The CDR3 extends over 13 amino acids.

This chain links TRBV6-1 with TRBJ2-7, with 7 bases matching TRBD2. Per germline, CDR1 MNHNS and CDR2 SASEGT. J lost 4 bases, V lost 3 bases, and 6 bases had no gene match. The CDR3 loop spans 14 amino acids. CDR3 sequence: CASSDVGGGYEQYV. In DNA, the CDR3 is TGTGCCAGCAGTGACGTCGGGGGAGGGTACGAGCAGTACGTC.

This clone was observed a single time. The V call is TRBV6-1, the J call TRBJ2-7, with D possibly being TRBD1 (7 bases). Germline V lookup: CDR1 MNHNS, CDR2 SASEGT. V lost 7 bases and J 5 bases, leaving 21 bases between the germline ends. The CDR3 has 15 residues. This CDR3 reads CASTSPGGSCDEQYV. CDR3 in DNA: TGTGCCAGCACCAGCCCAGGGGGGAGCTGCGACGAGCAGTACGTC.

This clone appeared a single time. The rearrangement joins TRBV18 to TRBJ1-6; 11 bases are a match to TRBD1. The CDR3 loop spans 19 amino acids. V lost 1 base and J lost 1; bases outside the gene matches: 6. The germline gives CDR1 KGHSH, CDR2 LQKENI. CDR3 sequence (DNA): TGTGCCAGCTCACCACTACCGGGACAGGGGGAGTCCTATAATTCACCCCTCCACTTT. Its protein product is CASSPLPGQGESYNSPLHF.

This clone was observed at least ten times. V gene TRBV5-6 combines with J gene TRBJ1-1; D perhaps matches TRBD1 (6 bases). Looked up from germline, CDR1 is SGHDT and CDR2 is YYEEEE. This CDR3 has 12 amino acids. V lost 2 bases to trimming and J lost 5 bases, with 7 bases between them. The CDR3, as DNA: TGTGCCAGCAGCTTCAGGGGAACTGAAGCTTTCTTT. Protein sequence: CASSFRGTEAFF.

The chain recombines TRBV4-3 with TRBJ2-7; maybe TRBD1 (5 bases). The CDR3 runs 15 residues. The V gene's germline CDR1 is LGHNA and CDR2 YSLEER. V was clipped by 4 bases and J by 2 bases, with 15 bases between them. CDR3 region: CASSRQQGDTYEQYF. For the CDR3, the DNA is TGCGCCAGCAGCCGGCAGCAAGGGGATACCTACGAGCAGTACTTC.

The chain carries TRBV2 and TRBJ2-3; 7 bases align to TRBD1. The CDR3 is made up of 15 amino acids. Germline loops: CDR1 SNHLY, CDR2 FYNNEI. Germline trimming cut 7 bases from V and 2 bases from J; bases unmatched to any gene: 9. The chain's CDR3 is CASKGQILFTDTQYF. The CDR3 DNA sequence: TGTGCCAGCAAGGGACAGATTCTTTTCACAGATACGCAGTATTTT.

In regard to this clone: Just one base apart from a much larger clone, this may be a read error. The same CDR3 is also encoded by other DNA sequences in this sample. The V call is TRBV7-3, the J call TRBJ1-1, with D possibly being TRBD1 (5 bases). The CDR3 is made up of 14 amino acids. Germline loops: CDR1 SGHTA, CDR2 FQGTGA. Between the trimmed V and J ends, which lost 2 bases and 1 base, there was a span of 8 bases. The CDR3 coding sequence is TGTGCCAGCAGCTTAGGGGGGGAGAACACTGAAGCTTTCTTT. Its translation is CASSLGGENTEAFF.

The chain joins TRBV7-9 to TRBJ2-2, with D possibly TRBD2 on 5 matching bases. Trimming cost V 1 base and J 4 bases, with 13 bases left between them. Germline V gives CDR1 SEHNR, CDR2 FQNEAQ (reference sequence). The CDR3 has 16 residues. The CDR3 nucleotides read TGTGCCAGCAGCTTAGTTGGAGGTCCCCCCACCGGGGAGCTGTTTTTT. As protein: CASSLVGGPPTGELFF.

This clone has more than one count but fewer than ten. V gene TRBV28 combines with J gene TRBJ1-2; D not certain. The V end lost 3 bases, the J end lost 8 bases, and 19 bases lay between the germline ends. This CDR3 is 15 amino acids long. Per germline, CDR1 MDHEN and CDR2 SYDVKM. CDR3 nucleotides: TGTGCCAGCAGTTTCCTCCCCCGGGTCCCCGAGGGCTACACCTTC. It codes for CASSFLPRVPEGYTF.

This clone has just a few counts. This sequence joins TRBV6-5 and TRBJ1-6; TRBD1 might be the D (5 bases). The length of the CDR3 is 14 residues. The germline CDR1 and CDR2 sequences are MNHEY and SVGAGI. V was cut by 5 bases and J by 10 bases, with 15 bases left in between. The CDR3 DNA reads TGTGCCAGCAGTCCTTGGACAAGTAGGTCACCCCTCCACTTT. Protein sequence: CASSPWTSRSPLHF.